Listed below are T cell receptor beta chains from one sample, sequenced in a study of CD8 T cells in ankylosing spondylitis. TCRdb reprocessed the 5' RACE reads with MiXCR, giving one entry per CDR3 protein. The table records around 31,000 distinct CDR3 sequences, about 29% of them present only once. Material for sequencing was synovial fluid, either unsorted or a sorted T cell fraction (not recorded which). These receptors all stem from a male donor with ankylosing spondylitis. CDR3s include the opening cysteine and the closing phenylalanine or tryptophan. A D gene is named only where the DNA matches it firmly. The size entry is marked missing in some rows and otherwise reads once, few, many or a size class.

clone_size d_call j_call v_call cdr3_nt cdr3_aa
few NA TRBJ2-7 TRBV5-5 TGTGCCAGCAGCTTGGGATCGGCAGGGTGGGAGCAGTACTTC CASSLGSAGWEQYF
NA TRBD1 TRBJ2-7 TRBV12-3/TRBV12-4 TGTGCCAGCAGTGGACAGGGGCGGTACGAGCAGTACTTC CASSGQGRYEQYF
NA NA TRBJ1-1 TRBV4-1 TGCGCCAGCAGCCAAGTGGGACTGGGATACCCTGAAGCTTTCTTT CASSQVGLGYPEAFF
NA TRBD1 TRBJ2-1 TRBV12-3/TRBV12-4 TGTGCCAGCAGTCCCGGGACAGCACGGGATGAGCAGTTCTTC CASSPGTARDEQFF
NA TRBD2 TRBJ2-7 TRBV7-9 TGTGCCAGCAGCCAGCCGGGACTAGCGGGAAGGTACGAGCAGTACTTC CASSQPGLAGRYEQYF
many NA TRBJ2-1 TRBV10-2 TGCGCCAGCGTAGGGGAGTATGATGAGCAGTTCTTC CASVGEYDEQFF
NA NA TRBJ2-3 TRBV15 TGTGCCACCAGCAGAGAGTTCGGGTCGGCAGATACGCAGTATTTT CATSREFGSADTQYF
once NA TRBJ2-5 TRBV7-9 TGTGCCAGCACCCAATTGGGATTCCAAGAGACCCAGTACTTC CASTQLGFQETQYF
few NA TRBJ2-5 TRBV7-9 TGTGCCAGCAGTACTAGAGTAGGACAGCAAGAGACCCAGTACTTC CASSTRVGQQETQYF
few TRBD2 TRBJ2-2 TRBV6-2/TRBV6-3 TGTGCCAGCAGAATAGCGGGAGAGAATATCGGGGAGCTGTTTTTT CASRIAGENIGELFF
few NA TRBJ2-1 TRBV19 TGTGCCAGTAGGACGGAAGGTCCCTACAATGAGCAGTTCTTC CASRTEGPYNEQFF
few NA TRBJ1-1 TRBV6-1 TGTGCCATCGGACACTTACTTGGCGGAGCTTTCTTT CAIGHLLGGAFF
NA NA TRBJ2-1 TRBV14 TGTGCCAGCAGCCATTTTCTAGAGGACTGGGAGCAGTTCTTC CASSHFLEDWEQFF
few NA TRBJ2-3 TRBV6-1 TGTGCCAGCAGTGAATGGGTCCGACCCATCACAGATACGCAGTATTTT CASSEWVRPITDTQYF
NA TRBD1 TRBJ2-3 TRBV6-4 TGTGCCAGCAGTGACTCGCAGGGGGCAGATACGCAGTATTTT CASSDSQGADTQYF
many NA TRBJ2-1 TRBV12-3/TRBV12-4 TGTGCCAGCAGCATGAGGGTTAATGAGCAGTTCTTC CASSMRVNEQFF
NA TRBD2 TRBJ2-1 TRBV27 TGTGCCAGCAGTTTCGGGGGGGAGTGGGGATCCTACAATGAGCAGTTCTTC CASSFGGEWGSYNEQFF
many NA TRBJ2-3 TRBV2 TGTGCCAGCCGGGTCAGCGACAACACAGATACGCAGTATTTT CASRVSDNTDTQYF
NA TRBD2 TRBJ2-3 TRBV30 TGTGCCTGGAGCGGCGCGGGGATAGCGGGAGTTTTAGATACGCAGTATTTT CAWSGAGIAGVLDTQYF
NA NA TRBJ2-2 TRBV6-4 TGTGCCAGCAGTGAAACAGGGGAGGTTGCCGGGGAGCTGTTTTTT CASSETGEVAGELFF
once TRBD2 TRBJ2-1 TRBV7-6 TGTGCCAGCAGCTTAGAAGGCGGGAGGGCTGCCGGGGACAATGAGCAGTTCTTC CASSLEGGRAAGDNEQFF
many NA TRBJ1-2 TRBV29-1 TGCAGCGTTGACAACCGACTTCTCAGCTATGGCTACACCTTC CSVDNRLLSYGYTF